Listed below are T cell receptor beta chains from one sample, sequenced in a study of CD8 T cells in ankylosing spondylitis. Each CDR3 protein is one row after TCRdb ran MiXCR on the 5' RACE reads. The sample holds under 250,000 distinct CDR3 sequences, roughly 10% seen once. The sequencing input was blood, either unsorted or a sorted T cell fraction (not recorded which). All receptors derive from a male donor with ankylosing spondylitis or in good health (not recorded which). Each CDR3 is given with its conserved first and last residue. A D gene is named only where the DNA matches it firmly. A row's size may be missing; if present it is once, few, many or a size class.

TRBD1,TRBJ1-4,17,TRBV7-8,many,CASSLLGGDRKNEKLFF,TGTGCCAGCAGTCTCTTAGGAGGGGACAGGAAGAATGAAAAACTGTTTTTT
.,TRBJ2-2,16,TRBV9,many,CASSMPRGVQAGELFF,TGTGCCAGCAGCATGCCGAGGGGGGTTCAGGCCGGGGAGCTGTTTTTT
.,TRBJ2-5,13,TRBV5-1,few,CASSGGNLETQYF,TGCGCCAGCAGCGGAGGCAATTTGGAGACCCAGTACTTC
TRBD1,TRBJ2-1,14,TRBV27,many,CASRATGAYNEQFF,TGTGCCAGCAGAGCGACAGGGGCGTACAATGAGCAGTTCTTC
TRBD1,TRBJ1-4,14,TRBV29-1,.,CSADRTGEGEKLFF,TGCAGCGCTGACCGGACAGGTGAGGGCGAAAAACTGTTTTTT
.,TRBJ1-2,16,TRBV12-3/TRBV12-4,.,CASSLIGSTNNYGYTF,TGTGCCAGCAGCCTAATTGGGAGCACAAATAACTATGGCTACACCTTC
TRBD2,TRBJ2-3,16,TRBV12-3/TRBV12-4,many,CASSLTSGFRTDTQYF,TGTGCCAGCAGTCTTACTAGCGGGTTTCGCACAGATACGCAGTATTTT
TRBD2,TRBJ2-3,14,TRBV11-2,many,CASSLSGSTNTQYF,TGTGCCAGCAGCCTGAGCGGGAGTACTAATACGCAGTATTTT
.,TRBJ1-2,15,TRBV20-1,.,CSARDLTEWDGGYTF,TGCAGTGCTAGAGATCTAACAGAGTGGGATGGGGGCTACACCTTC
TRBD1,TRBJ1-2,15,TRBV12-3/TRBV12-4,many,CASSPTGTGLYGYTF,TGTGCCAGCAGTCCAACCGGGACAGGTCTATATGGCTACACCTTC
TRBD2,TRBJ2-4,18,TRBV11-1,few,CASSLRFGAGEAKNIQYF,TGTGCCAGCAGCCTCAGGTTTGGAGCGGGAGAAGCCAAAAACATTCAGTACTTC
.,TRBJ2-2,14,TRBV5-1,many,CASSLAVDTGELFF,TGCGCCAGCAGCTTGGCCGTCGACACCGGGGAGCTGTTTTTT
TRBD2,TRBJ2-7,16,TRBV11-2,many,CASSPISRTSGYEQYF,TGTGCCAGCAGCCCGATCTCCCGGACTAGCGGCTACGAGCAGTACTTC
TRBD2,TRBJ2-5,17,TRBV5-1,few,CASSLNGAGGFQETQYF,TGCGCCAGCAGCTTAAATGGAGCGGGGGGGTTTCAAGAGACCCAGTACTTC
.,TRBJ2-1,17,TRBV21-1,many,CASSNDIHPSSYNEQFF,TGTGCCAGCAGCAACGACATACACCCTAGCTCCTACAATGAGCAGTTCTTC
.,TRBJ1-1,11,TRBV29-1,.,CSVDGGLEAFF,TGCAGCGTTGATGGGGGTCTGGAAGCTTTCTTT
.,TRBJ1-5,16,TRBV20-1,many,CSANSLQTGYNQPQHF,TGCAGTGCTAATTCCCTTCAGACAGGCTACAATCAGCCCCAGCATTTT
.,TRBJ2-5,14,TRBV15,.,CATSASGLEETQYF,TGTGCCACCAGCGCAAGCGGCCTAGAGGAGACCCAGTACTTC
.,TRBJ1-1,15,TRBV18,.,CASSPPFYMNTEAFF,TGTGCCAGCTCACCACCTTTCTACATGAACACTGAAGCTTTCTTT
.,TRBJ1-5,13,TRBV5-1,few,CASSFAGDQPQHF,TGCGCCAGCAGCTTCGCGGGTGATCAGCCCCAGCATTTT
TRBD2,TRBJ2-1,15,TRBV12-3/TRBV12-4,many,CASSSGGALVVEQFF,TGTGCCAGCAGTAGCGGGGGGGCGTTAGTGGTTGAGCAGTTCTTC
.,TRBJ2-4,17,TRBV19,.,CASSIWGRRNGQNIQYF,TGTGCCAGTAGTATCTGGGGCCGGAGGAACGGACAAAACATTCAGTACTTC
TRBD1,TRBJ1-6,15,TRBV15,many,CATSRDNRGNSPLHF,TGTGCCACCAGCAGAGATAACAGGGGCAATTCACCCCTCCACTTT
TRBD2,TRBJ2-1,15,TRBV5-1,many,CASSSTSGGSNEQFF,TGCGCCAGCAGCTCGACTAGCGGGGGGTCGAATGAGCAGTTCTTC
.,TRBJ2-1,16,TRBV5-1,.,CASARGLGVSYNEQFF,TGCGCCAGCGCGAGGGGCCTGGGTGTCTCCTACAATGAGCAGTTCTTC
TRBD2,TRBJ2-1,14,TRBV24-1,few,CATSDTPSGREQFF,TGTGCCACCAGTGATACTCCTAGCGGGAGAGAGCAGTTCTTC
.,TRBJ1-6,15,TRBV5-1,.,CASSSGRGGDSPLHF,TGCGCCAGCAGCTCCGGGAGAGGGGGAGATTCACCCCTCCACTTT
TRBD1,TRBJ1-5,15,TRBV20-1,.,CSARVPGTGTQPQHF,TGCAGTGCTAGAGTCCCCGGGACAGGAACTCAGCCCCAGCATTTT
.,TRBJ2-1,13,TRBV3-1,many,CASSHSNNNEQFF,TGTGCCAGCAGCCACTCGAACAACAATGAGCAGTTCTTC
TRBD1,TRBJ1-1,15,TRBV2,few,CASRERTGAVTEAFF,TGTGCCAGCAGAGAGAGGACAGGGGCGGTCACTGAAGCTTTCTTT
.,TRBJ1-1,13,TRBV4-2,many,CASSQEGPLGAFF,TGTGCCAGCAGCCAAGAAGGCCCACTAGGAGCTTTCTTT
.,TRBJ1-2,14,TRBV25-1,many,CASSEAGRSAGYTF,TGTGCCAGCAGTGAAGCAGGCAGGTCGGCTGGCTACACCTTC
TRBD2,TRBJ2-2,15,TRBV5-1,few,CAAPAGGTNTGELFF,TGCGCCGCGCCCGCGGGGGGGACGAACACCGGGGAGCTGTTTTTT
TRBD2,TRBJ2-5,16,TRBV28,.,CASTLALAGGRETQYF,TGTGCCAGCACCCTAGCCCTAGCGGGAGGGCGAGAGACCCAGTACTTC
TRBD2,TRBJ2-1,17,TRBV5-1,few,CASSLATAGLAGGIKFF,TGCGCCAGCAGCTTGGCCACCGCAGGACTAGCGGGGGGTATAAAGTTCTTC
.,TRBJ2-3,16,TRBV4-2,many,CASSQDVRGGTDTQYF,TGTGCCAGCAGCCAAGATGTGCGCGGGGGCACAGATACGCAGTATTTT
.,TRBJ2-1,14,TRBV3-1,many,CASSRTRVGGEQFF,TGTGCCAGCAGCCGGACGAGGGTTGGGGGTGAGCAGTTCTTC
.,TRBJ2-1,11,TRBV6-5,many,CASRQGNEQFF,TGTGCCAGCCGGCAGGGCAATGAGCAGTTCTTC
.,TRBJ2-1,13,TRBV29-1,.,CSVEGTGFGEQFF,TGCAGCGTTGAGGGGACTGGCTTTGGTGAGCAGTTCTTC
TRBD2,TRBJ2-3,16,TRBV5-1,.,CASRSGLAGTTDTQYF,TGCGCCAGCAGATCGGGACTAGCGGGAACCACAGATACGCAGTATTTT
.,TRBJ2-2,14,TRBV5-1,many,CASSLGENTGELFF,TGCGCCAGCAGCCTGGGTGAGAACACCGGGGAGCTGTTTTTT
TRBD1,TRBJ2-3,13,TRBV7-8,many,CASSTGVTDTQYF,TGTGCCAGCAGCACAGGGGTCACAGATACGCAGTATTTT
.,TRBJ2-7,15,TRBV5-5,many,CASSFTGRVTYEQYF,TGTGCCAGCAGCTTTACCGGACGGGTGACCTACGAGCAGTACTTC
TRBD1,TRBJ2-7,14,TRBV10-3,many,CAISGDRGSDEQYF,TGTGCCATCAGTGGCGACAGGGGTTCGGACGAGCAGTACTTC
.,TRBJ2-7,14,TRBV2,.,CASSPSGAEYEQYF,TGTGCCAGCAGCCCCTCCGGGGCGGAGTACGAGCAGTACTTC
.,TRBJ2-5,16,TRBV5-1,.,CASSLIHVGDGETQYF,TGCGCCAGCAGCTTGATTCATGTAGGGGACGGAGAGACCCAGTACTTC
TRBD1,TRBJ2-5,16,TRBV6-2/TRBV6-3,few,CASRTDRVNNQETQYF,TGTGCCAGCAGAACCGACAGGGTGAATAATCAAGAGACCCAGTACTTC
.,TRBJ1-2,12,TRBV20-1,.,CSASDSNYGYTF,TGCAGTGCTAGCGACTCGAACTATGGCTACACCTTC
TRBD2,TRBJ2-3,15,TRBV9,many,CASSVAGGTTDTQYF,TGTGCCAGCAGCGTCGCGGGGGGCACGACAGATACGCAGTATTTT